This T cell receptor (beta chain) was identified during a study of blood T cell repertoires in COVID-19. About the study: Sites in the United States, Italy and Spain provided acute and convalescent COVID-19 samples.

Germline lookup yields CDR1 MNHEY and CDR2 SVGAGI. V gave up 6 bases and J gave up 8 bases, with 16 bases separating them. The CDR3 covers 13 residues. Everyone who took part was roughly 18 to 89 years old, and they came from some 23 US areas. Donors were grouped by their self-reported clinical history. The study counted Cohort 3 donors as recovered given two negative PCRs, clearance, or symptom resolution. Measured with immunoSEQ multiplex PCR; TCRdb has only the in-frame clones, and not every one. Among around 470,000 clones listed, less than 95% were seen once. Sequenced sample: PBMCs or T cells enriched from blood (not recorded which). The chain carries TRBV6-5 and TRBJ1-2; D might be TRBD1 (5 bases). The source of this sequence is a man younger than 35 who had recovered from COVID-19. The CDR3: CASRHDWGEGYTF. The CDR3, as DNA: TGTGCCAGCAGACACGATTGGGGGGAGGGCTACACCTTC.